This TCR beta chain was obtained from a study of shared clonotypes between healthy human individuals. Across the study: Three plates each covered CD4 naive and memory; CD8 naive two, CD8 memory one. Whole-study results and caveats: Some naive CD4 clonotypes, 4.5% to 5.5%, turned up in common across a handful of donors.

Germline V CDR1 and CDR2: KGHSH, LQKENI. This CDR3 has 18 amino acids. V lost 3 bases to trimming and J lost 0 bases, with 17 bases between them. Data came from immunoSEQ multiplex PCR; TCRdb stores just in-frame clones and leaves some out. The sample shows over a million clones, 78% of them seen only once. With respect to this clone: Its antigen is unidentified.

Sequenced sample: memory CD4+ T cells from PBMCs. The subset denotes: CD45RA-negative fraction. This chain links TRBV18 with TRBJ1-4; D may be TRBD1 (5 bases). The receptor was isolated from a young man in good health. Some clones in this sample may be carry-over from other donors' samples. The CDR3 sequence: CASSPTDSFSSTNEKLFF. The CDR3 DNA reads as TGTGCCAGCTCACCCACCGACAGTTTTTCCTCAACTAATGAAAAACTGTTTTTT.